The text below deals with one TCR beta chain. The data derive from a study of Tregs in tolerant kidney transplant recipients. V dropped 0 bases and J dropped 0 bases, with 13 bases sitting between them. Looked up from germline, CDR1 is SGHDT and CDR2 is YYEEEE. The CDR3 totals 16 residues. TCRdb keeps only in-frame clones here, not all; method: immunoSEQ multiplex PCR. The sample carries about 240,000 clones, around 81% recorded once. The gene calls are TRBV5-6 and TRBJ2-7; the D gene is possibly TRBD2 (5 bases). The specimen was CD4+ T cells from blood. The source of this sequence is a human donor in good health. CDR3 nucleotide sequence: TGTGCCAGCAGCTTGGAACCTAGCCTGATCTCCTACGAGCAGTACTTC. It encodes CASSLEPSLISYEQYF.